The table lists the clone carrying this T cell receptor beta chain with a count of one. Authors' methods: The assay estimated nucleated cells by amplifying reference gene primers. Assay: immunoSEQ multiplex PCR; the TCRdb copy retains only in-frame clones and omits some. V and J calls and clone size are copied from that table; D and trimming were computed from the DNA. Among 150,000 to 200,000 clones listed, 65% to 80% were seen once. This record belongs to a study of blood T cell repertoires in COVID-19. In the study overall: Spain, Italy and the United States supplied samples that represented acute and convalescent COVID-19. T cells, B-cell-depleted T cells, or PBMCs supplied cDNA or gDNA.

The V end lost 4 bases, the J end lost 7 bases, and 17 bases lay between the germline ends. In germline, CDR1 is MNHEY, CDR2 SVGAGI. The CDR3 is 15 residues long. This clonotype was sampled from a woman aged 45-65 years with acute COVID-19. Material: PBMCs or T cells enriched from blood (not recorded which). The chain has TRBV6-5 and TRBJ1-5; no clear D gene. The CDR3 sequence: CASSSNAGVGQPQHF. The CDR3 DNA reads TGTGCCAGCAGTTCCAATGCCGGGGTCGGCCAGCCCCAGCATTTT.